The present TCR beta chain was sequenced within a study of shared clonotypes between healthy human individuals. Negatively enriched CD4+ T cells were divided by CD45RA into naive and memory. Assay used: immunoSEQ multiplex PCR; TCRdb lists only in-frame clones, some missing. This sample carries some 200,000 clones, over 85% of them seen once, and the ten largest clones take around 0.067%. Study-level findings and limits: Only blood samples were collected, and tissue repertoires likely differ. When naive CD4 clonotypes were compared across a few donors, 4% to 6.5% were shared.

A note on this clone: Its antigen is unidentified.

The TCR comes from a woman aged 25 to 39 in good health. Specimen: naive CD4+ T cells sorted from blood. The subset: CD45RA+ positively selected.

Here the CDR3 DNA reads TGTGCCAGCAGCTTAATCTGGGACCCCACGGGGGAGACCCAGTACTTC. Its protein is CASSLIWDPTGETQYF. The chain combines TRBV7-2 with TRBJ2-5; tentatively, D is TRBD1 or TRBD2 (5 bases each). V was pared by 2 bases and J by 5 bases, with 18 bases between. Germline CDR1 reads SGHTA; CDR2 reads FQGNSA. The length of the CDR3 is 16 residues.